The 30 T cell receptor beta chains below all came from one sample that was sequenced in a study of CD8 T cells in Susac syndrome. RNA amounts of about 0.5 to 1 ug underwent reverse transcription with random hexamers. TCRdb passed the immunoSEQ multiplex PCR reads through MiXCR, listing each CDR3 protein once. The table shows fewer than 150,000 distinct CDR3 sequences, with 85% to 95% occurring only once. The material sequenced was CD4+ T cells from PBMCs. The receptors were sampled from a human donor with multiple sclerosis.

V and J are TRBV20-1 and TRBJ1-5; 9 positions agree with TRBD1. Trimming removed 5 bases from V and 8 bases from J; junction bases left unmatched: 4. The CDR3 contains 12 residues. In germline, CDR1 is DFQATT, CDR2 SNEGSKA (reference sequence). CDR3 residues: CSASDRGKPQHF. As DNA, the CDR3 is TGCAGTGCTTCAGACAGGGGGAAGCCCCAGCATTTT.

The V call is TRBV5-6, the J call TRBJ2-5, with 7 positions matching TRBD1. Per the germline V gene, CDR1 is SGHDT and CDR2 is YYEEEE. The CDR3 has 14 residues. The ends lost 3 bases at V and 3 bases at J; junction bases unmatched: 5. CDR3 nucleotides: TGTGCCAGCAGCTCACAGGGGTTTGAAGAGACCCAGTACTTC. It is translated as CASSSQGFEETQYF. Using reference TRBV5-6 and TRBJ2-5 for the parts outside the CDR3, the full variable domain is DAGVTQSPTHLIKTRGQQVTLRCSPKSGHDTVSWYQQALGQGPQFIFQYYEEEERQRGNFPDRFSGHQFPNYSSELNVNALLLGDSALYLCASSSQGFEETQYFGPGTRLLVL.

The V and J genes are TRBV30 and TRBJ2-7, with 7 bases lining up with TRBD1. The V gene's germline CDR1 is GTSNPN and CDR2 SVGIG (reference sequence). The CDR3 length is 13 residues. Trimming took 5 bases from V and 4 from J; bases not matched to a gene: 8. The CDR3 bases are TGTGCCTGGGACACAGGGGTTGGTTACGAGCAGTACTTC. Protein: CAWDTGVGYEQYF.

V gene TRBV5-4 combines with J gene TRBJ1-1, with D possibly being TRBD1 (5 bases). Trimming shortened V by 4 bases and J by 2 bases, and 15 bases separated the two germline ends. This CDR3 has 15 residues. Germline V lookup: CDR1 SGHNT, CDR2 YYREEE (reference sequence). The CDR3 is CASSDGGDYNTEAFF. Written as DNA, the CDR3 is TGTGCCAGCAGCGACGGAGGGGATTACAACACTGAAGCTTTCTTT.

The chain couples TRBV7-2 to TRBJ1-5; D remains ambiguous. Trimming removed 4 bases at V and 1 base at J, with 5 bases between. Germline CDR1 reads SGHTA; CDR2 reads FQGNSA. The CDR3 loop spans 13 amino acids. CDR3 protein: CASSSQSNQPQHF. In DNA form, the CDR3 reads TGTGCCAGCAGCTCGCAGAGCAATCAGCCCCAGCATTTT.

The rearrangement uses TRBV18 and TRBJ2-7; tentative D call: TRBD2 (5 bases). Per the germline V gene, CDR1 is KGHSH and CDR2 is LQKENI. The CDR3 consists of 11 residues. V gave up 4 bases and J gave up 7 bases, with 8 bases separating them. In DNA, the CDR3 is TGTGCCAGCTCACGTTCGGGGGAGCAGTACTTC. This encodes CASSRSGEQYF.

This chain links TRBV3-1 with TRBJ2-7, with D possibly being TRBD1 (6 bases). Trimming removed 0 bases at V and 6 bases at J, with 12 bases between. Germline CDR1 is LGHDT and CDR2 is YNNKEL (reference sequence). This CDR3 has 14 amino acids. The CDR3 DNA follows: TGTGCCAGCAGCCAAGACTCAGGGGTAAGCGAGCAGTACTTC. It yields the protein CASSQDSGVSEQYF.

The rearrangement links TRBV24-1 to TRBJ1-5, with TRBD1 matching over 9 bases. J lost 5 bases, V lost 4 bases, and 2 bases had no gene match. Germline assignment: CDR1 KGHDR and CDR2 SFDVKD. This CDR3 contains 14 residues. DNA for the CDR3: TGTGCCACCAGTGAGGGGACAGGGTATCAGCCCCAGCATTTT. It encodes CATSEGTGYQPQHF.

The V and J genes are TRBV5-4 and TRBJ2-2; D may be TRBD1 (6 bases). Trimming took off 0 bases at V and 3 bases at J, with 6 bases between the two ends. There are 14 residues in the CDR3. Looked up from germline, CDR1 is SGHNT and CDR2 is YYREEE (reference sequence). The CDR3 spells CASSLGQDTGELFF. As DNA, the CDR3 is TGTGCCAGCAGCTTGGGACAGGACACCGGGGAGCTGTTTTTT.

CDR3 region: CAWSAGYGGYTF. CDR3 in DNA: TGTGCCTGGAGTGCGGGGTATGGCGGCTACACCTTC. This chain uses TRBV30 with TRBJ1-2; D uncertain. From germline, CDR1 is GTSNPN and CDR2 SVGIG (reference sequence). V lost 1 base and J 8 bases, leaving 11 bases between the germline ends. CDR3 length equals 12 residues.

Only one count was recorded for this clonotype. V and J are TRBV18 and TRBJ1-1, with D maybe TRBD1 (5 bases). The V and J ends lost 1 base and 7 bases respectively, with 10 bases between them. The CDR3 loop spans 13 amino acids. Germline V gene sequence: CDR1 KGHSH, CDR2 LQKENI. The CDR3 DNA sequence: TGTGCCAGCTCACCACTCAGGGAAGGTGAAGCTTTCTTT. It codes for CASSPLREGEAFF. The full variable domain, with the rest looked up from reference TRBV18 and TRBJ1-1, is NAGVMQNPRHLVRRRGQEARLRCSPMKGHSHVYWYRQLPEEGLKFMVYLQKENIIDESGMPKERFSAEFPKEGPSILRIQQVVRGDSAAYFCASSPLREGEAFFGQGTRLTVV.

V is TRBV30 and J is TRBJ1-1, with D hard to call. Per the germline V gene, CDR1 is GTSNPN and CDR2 is SVGIG (reference sequence). Trimming removed 2 bases from V and 1 base from J, with 8 bases in between. The CDR3 is made up of 13 amino acids. The CDR3 DNA reads as TGTGCCTGGAGTCGCGGAGCGAACACTGAAGCTTTCTTT. As protein: CAWSRGANTEAFF.

The chain is built from TRBV18 and TRBJ1-3; D call uncertain. Germline V gene sequence: CDR1 KGHSH, CDR2 LQKENI. CDR3 length: 16 residues. Trimming shortened V by 0 bases and J by 0 bases, and 9 bases separated the two germline ends. The CDR3 sequence is CASSPPSGHSGNTIYF. The CDR3 DNA is TGTGCCAGCTCACCACCGAGCGGTCACTCTGGAAACACCATATATTTT.

J is TRBJ2-2 and V is TRBV5-1, with 7 bases that match TRBD2. The junction had 8 bases not matched to a gene; V was cut back by 5 bases and J by 4 bases. This CDR3 region has 15 residues. CDR1 and CDR2 (germline): SGHRS, YFSETQ. The CDR3 DNA reads TGCGCCAGCAGAGCGGGGCCCGAGGGCACCGGGGAGCTGTTTTTT. It codes for CASRAGPEGTGELFF.

This chain joins TRBV9 and TRBJ1-2, with D maybe TRBD1 (5 bases). V was trimmed by 0 bases and J by 1 base, leaving 10 bases between them. The length of the CDR3 is 15 residues. The V gene's germline CDR1 is SGDLS and CDR2 YYNGEE. DNA of the CDR3: TGTGCCAGCAGCGTAGTCGGGAGGGGTAACTATGGCTACACCTTC. Protein: CASSVVGRGNYGYTF.

The chain couples TRBV5-1 to TRBJ1-1; D gene ambiguous. The CDR3 runs 12 residues. Between the trimmed V and J ends, which lost 3 bases and 8 bases, there was a span of 11 bases. CDR1 SGHRS and CDR2 YFSETQ come from the germline V gene. In nucleotides, the CDR3 is TGCGCCAGCAGCTGGAACATGGCGGAAGCTTTCTTT. It yields the protein CASSWNMAEAFF.

The V call is TRBV15, the J call TRBJ2-7, with D maybe TRBD1 (5 bases). The germline V gene encodes CDR1 LNHNV and CDR2 YYDKDF (reference sequence). This CDR3 is 14 amino acids long. The ends were cut back, 1 base at V and 6 bases at J, with 13 bases in the middle. DNA of the CDR3: TGTGCCACCAGCAGAGCCTTGGGGCTGGCCGAGCAGTACTTC. It specifies CATSRALGLAEQYF. The variable domain in full, completed from reference TRBV15 and TRBJ2-7, reads DAMVIQNPRYQVTQFGKPVTLSCSQTLNHNVMYWYQQKSSQAPKLLFHYYDKDFNNEADTPDNFQSRRPNTSFCFLDIRSPGLGDTAMYLCATSRALGLAEQYFGPGTRLTVT.

The chain has TRBV28 and TRBJ2-3; D ambiguous. This CDR3 region has 14 residues. Trimming took off 7 bases at V and 0 bases at J, with 11 bases between the two ends. Germline CDR1 is MDHEN and CDR2 is SYDVKM. DNA for the CDR3: TGTGCCAGCAAGCAAGGGATCAGCACAGATACGCAGTATTTT. Translating it yields CASKQGISTDTQYF.

The V gene is TRBV3-1, the J gene TRBJ2-5; D is uncertain. The CDR3 totals 17 residues. Germline values: CDR1 LGHDT, CDR2 YNNKEL (reference sequence). V was cut by 0 bases and J by 5 bases, with 19 bases left in between. In DNA, the CDR3 is TGTGCCAGCAGCCAAGATCCGGCTACCGTTTCTTGGGAGACCCAGTACTTC. Translation gives CASSQDPATVSWETQYF.

The chain has TRBV7-8 and TRBJ2-7; 7 nucleotides agree with TRBD1. V shed 4 bases and J 6 bases; nucleotides not matched to a gene: 6. This CDR3 is built from 13 residues. Per the germline V gene, CDR1 is SGHVS and CDR2 is FQNEAQ. The CDR3 DNA sequence: TGTGCCAGCAGCTCCACGACAGGGTTCGAGCAGTACTTC. This sequence encodes CASSSTTGFEQYF.

The V call is TRBV28, the J call TRBJ1-2; D unclear. CDR3 length: 11 amino acids. V shed 11 bases and J shed 0 bases, with 7 bases lying between them. Germline V gene sequence: CDR1 MDHEN, CDR2 SYDVKM. The chain's CDR3 is CAAEANYGYTF. Here the CDR3 DNA reads TGTGCCGCGGAAGCTAACTATGGCTACACCTTC.

The chain carries TRBV11-3 and TRBJ2-3; D not certain. Germline assignment: CDR1 SGHNT and CDR2 YENEEA. The V and J ends lost 2 bases and 0 bases respectively, with 15 bases between them. CDR3 length equals 17 residues. CDR3 region: CASSLPGGGLSTDTQYF. The CDR3 region has the DNA TGTGCCAGCAGCTTACCCGGCGGCGGATTAAGCACAGATACGCAGTATTTT. Combining the CDR3 with reference TRBV11-3 and TRBJ2-3 gives the whole variable domain EAGVVQSPRYKIIEKKQPVAFWCNPISGHNTLYWYLQNLGQGPELLIRYENEEAVDDSQLPKDRFSAERLKGVDSTLKIQPAELGDSAVYLCASSLPGGGLSTDTQYFGPGTRLTVL.

This rearrangement joins TRBV12-3 or TRBV12-4 to TRBJ2-7; D unresolved. The length of the CDR3 is 11 residues. Trimming cost V 5 bases and J 6 bases, with 8 bases left between them. CDR3 sequence reads: CASSAKGEQYF. CDR3 sequence (DNA): TGTGCCAGCAGTGCCAAAGGCGAGCAGTACTTC.

This sequence joins TRBV7-9 and TRBJ2-1; D may correspond to TRBD1 or TRBD2 (6 bases each). There are 16 residues in the CDR3. Germline V CDR1 and CDR2: SEHNR, FQNEAQ (reference sequence). The V gene lost 5 bases and the J gene lost 2 bases, with 16 bases spanning the gap. The CDR3: CASSHLGGRAYNEQFF. The CDR3 bases are TGTGCCAGCAGCCACCTCGGGGGCCGTGCCTACAATGAGCAGTTCTTC.

The J gene is TRBJ1-1, the V gene TRBV3-1, with D unclear. Germline V gene lookup returns CDR1 LGHDT and CDR2 YNNKEL (reference sequence). The CDR3 totals 13 residues. V lost 0 bases, J lost 4 bases, and 6 bases lay in between. CDR3 bases: TGTGCCAGCAGCCAAGAGGCGGGCACTGAAGCTTTCTTT. Translated, it gives CASSQEAGTEAFF. The variable domain in full, completed from reference TRBV3-1 and TRBJ1-1, reads DTAVSQTPKYLVTQMGNDKSIKCEQNLGHDTMYWYKQDSKKFLKIMFSYNNKELIINETVPNRFSPKSPDKAHLNLHINSLELGDSAVYFCASSQEAGTEAFFGQGTRLTVV.

The chain couples TRBV28 to TRBJ2-7; 7 bases line up with TRBD2. This CDR3 has 12 amino acids. Germline CDR1 reads MDHEN; CDR2 reads SYDVKM. V dropped 8 bases and J dropped 6; count of bases not matched to a gene: 7. CDR3 residues: CASLGGFAEQYF. The CDR3 nucleotides are TGTGCCAGCCTGGGAGGGTTTGCCGAGCAGTACTTC.

The chain joins TRBV6-6 to TRBJ1-2; no clear D gene. The CDR3 has 14 residues. The ends were cut back, 7 bases at V and 0 bases at J, with 12 bases in the middle. The V gene's germline CDR1 is MNHNY and CDR2 SVGAGI (reference sequence). CDR3 loop: CASTRPGANYGYTF. DNA of the CDR3: TGTGCCAGCACCCGACCCGGGGCTAACTATGGCTACACCTTC.

The count of this clonotype is one. V usage is TRBV3-1 and J usage is TRBJ1-1; tentatively, D is TRBD1 (6 bases). Trimming left V 3 bases short and J 4 bases short, with 9 bases between. The germline gives CDR1 LGHDT, CDR2 YNNKEL (reference sequence). The CDR3 consists of 13 residues. The CDR3 protein is CASSHRGGTEAFF. The CDR3 DNA reads TGTGCCAGCAGCCACAGGGGTGGCACTGAAGCTTTCTTT.

The rearrangement joins TRBV7-2 to TRBJ2-4; the D gene is possibly TRBD1 (5 bases). The V gene's germline CDR1 is SGHTA and CDR2 FQGNSA. Deletions cut 7 bases from V and 3 bases from J, with 13 bases between. The CDR3 totals 14 residues. Written as DNA, the CDR3 is TGTGCCAGCACCGATGACAGCCACAAAAACATTCAGTACTTC. It yields the protein CASTDDSHKNIQYF.

This chain joins TRBV5-1 and TRBJ2-7; 8 bases are shared with TRBD1. V lost 4 bases, J lost 2 bases, and 8 bases stayed unmatched. The germline V gene encodes CDR1 SGHRS and CDR2 YFSETQ. The CDR3 totals 15 residues. The CDR3 DNA follows: TGCGCCAGCAGCCCAGGGGACAGGAATCCCTACGAGCAGTACTTC. It encodes CASSPGDRNPYEQYF.